This TCR beta chain was sequenced for a study of cytomegalovirus exposure and HLA in healthy donors. The study's findings and limits: Subsequent analysis of the approximately 120 validation repertoires found a tendency for first-cohort TCR clusters to co-occur.

Germline trimming cut 4 bases from V and 7 bases from J; bases unmatched to any gene: 17. Germline V gene data show CDR1 as LGHNA and CDR2 as YNFKEQ. This CDR3 region has 17 residues. This clone appeared once. Its antigen is unidentified. Some clones are missing from TCRdb's copy, which holds only in-frame ones; the method was immunoSEQ multiplex PCR. This sample has 200,000 to 300,000 clones, with roughly 91% found just once. This receptor was taken from a woman aged 30 to 39 in good health and CMV-seronegative. Material for sequencing was PBMCs. J is TRBJ2-7 and V is TRBV4-2; 9 bases align to TRBD2. Written as DNA, the CDR3 is TGTGCCAGCAGCCCATCGACATTAGCGGGAGACCTTTGGGAGCAGTACTTC. Protein product: CASSPSTLAGDLWEQYF.